The subject of this entry is one TCR beta chain. Germline CDR1 is SGDLS and CDR2 is YYNGEE. The CDR3 has 15 amino acids. J was trimmed by 4 bases and V by 4 bases; bases with no gene match: 8. The data are from a study of blood T cell repertoires in COVID-19. About the study: The United States, Italy and Spain supplied acute and convalescent COVID-19 samples. The analysed material was cDNA or gDNA that came from T cells, B-cell-depleted T cells, or PBMCs.

Per the study methods: From reference gene primer amplification, estimates of nucleated cell counts were derived. Here immunoSEQ multiplex PCR was the method, and the copy in TCRdb shows in-frame clones only, minus some. The DNA was the basis for D and trimming; V, J and clone size are from that table. The sample has approximately 210,000 clones, 70% to 90% seen once. Specimen: peripheral blood. V gene TRBV9 combines with J gene TRBJ1-5, with 7 bases matching TRBD1. The clonotype originates from a man aged 35 to 55 with acute or convalescent COVID-19. The CDR3 DNA sequence: TGTGCCAGCAGCCCATGGGGGGACAGTAATCAGCCCCAGCATTTT. Encoded protein: CASSPWGDSNQPQHF.